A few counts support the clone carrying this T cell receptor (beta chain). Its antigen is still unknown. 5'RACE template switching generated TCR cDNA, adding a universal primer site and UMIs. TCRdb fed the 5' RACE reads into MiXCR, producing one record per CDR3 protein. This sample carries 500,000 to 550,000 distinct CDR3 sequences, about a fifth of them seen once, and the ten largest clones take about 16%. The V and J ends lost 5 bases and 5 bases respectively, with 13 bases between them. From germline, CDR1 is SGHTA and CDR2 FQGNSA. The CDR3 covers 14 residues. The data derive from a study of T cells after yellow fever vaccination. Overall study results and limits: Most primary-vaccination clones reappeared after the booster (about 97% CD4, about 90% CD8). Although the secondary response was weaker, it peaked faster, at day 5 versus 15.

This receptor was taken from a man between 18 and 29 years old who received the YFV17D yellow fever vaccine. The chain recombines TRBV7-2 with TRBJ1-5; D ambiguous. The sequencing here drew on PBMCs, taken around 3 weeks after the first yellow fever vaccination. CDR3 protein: CASSPTTADQPQHF. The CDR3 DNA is TGTGCCAGCAGCCCTACGACGGCTGATCAGCCCCAGCATTTT.